This TCR beta chain was captured by sequencing in a study of T cell repertoires in cytomegalovirus infection. Study-level results: The study found HLA-C-restricted CMV-specific TCR beta clonotypes dominating the ex vivo response.

A single record per CDR3 protein comes from TCRdb applying MiXCR to the reads. This sample has approximately 910,000 distinct CDR3 sequences, with around 32% found just once. There are a few counts of this clonotype. Antigen: not known. The CDR3 sequence is 16 residues long. The V gene's germline CDR1 is LNHDA and CDR2 SQIVND (reference sequence). V gave up 1 base and J gave up 9 bases; unmatched junction bases: 5. This material consisted of cultured CD8+ T cells from PBMCs, taken from culture after CMV antigen stimulation. V gene TRBV19 combines with J gene TRBJ1-6; 11 bases fit TRBD1. The TCR sequence derives from a human donor in good health (CMV status not recorded). Some clones in this sample may be carry-over from other donors' samples. The CDR3 reads CASSIVEDRGRSPLHF. The CDR3 nucleotides read TGTGCCAGTAGTATAGTGGAGGACAGGGGGCGTTCACCCCTCCACTTT.